This TCR beta chain emerged from a study of early T cells in non-severe SARS-CoV-2 infection. Background on the study: Sequencing was performed on bulk RNA from unsorted whole blood, leaving chains unpaired. Study observations and caveats: Anti-spike CD8 specificities were favored by VDJdb matching, whose results missed private and CD4 specificities.

Researchers tagged individual cDNA molecules with unique molecular identifiers. MiXCR was run by TCRdb on the 5' RACE reads, yielding one entry per CDR3 protein. Among some 71,000 distinct CDR3 sequences listed, under 9.5% were seen once. This clonotype was recorded many times. Its antigen is still unknown. The specimen sequenced was whole blood. This clonotype was sampled from an adult who was a healthcare worker with PCR-confirmed SARS-CoV-2 infection or an uninfected control (not recorded which).

This CDR3 reads CASSPSVVQGRSPLHF. In nucleotides, the CDR3 is TGTGCCAGCTCACCATCTGTCGTTCAGGGTCGTTCACCCCTCCACTTT. This chain uses TRBV18 with TRBJ1-6, with D tentatively TRBD1 (5 bases). The V gene's germline CDR1 is KGHSH and CDR2 LQKENI. Trimming removed 2 bases at V and 9 bases at J, with 17 bases between. The CDR3 contains 16 residues.